The next 11 T cell receptor beta chains were all read from a single sample in a study of Graves' ophthalmopathy and Graves' hyperthyroidism. RNA transcripts served as template for amplifying TCR beta CDR3 sequences. RT-PCR in the first round used HTBI primers; a second-round multiplex PCR followed. TCRdb fed the multiplex PCR reads into MiXCR, producing one record per CDR3 protein. This table holds just over 600,000 distinct CDR3 sequences, around a fifth found once. The sequenced sample was peripheral blood. The source is a young woman with stable Graves' hyperthyroidism. Some clones in this sample may be carry-over from other donors' samples.

This clonotype was counted many times. This chain connects TRBV15 to TRBJ2-7; weak D call: TRBD1 (5 bases). V shed 1 base and J shed 0 bases, with 10 bases lying between them. CDR1 is LNHNV and CDR2 is YYDKDF in the germline V gene (reference sequence). The CDR3 is made up of 15 amino acids. The DNA of the CDR3 is TGTGCCACCAGCAGAGTAGGGGTGGGCTCCTACGAGCAGTACTTC. Translated, it gives CATSRVGVGSYEQYF.

This clonotype appeared many times. This chain joins TRBV28 and TRBJ1-1, with a weak D call TRBD1 (6 bases). The CDR3 is 17 amino acids. The ends were cut back, 5 bases at V and 6 bases at J, with 25 bases in the middle. Germline lookup yields CDR1 MDHEN and CDR2 SYDVKM. DNA of the CDR3: TGTGCCAGCAGTCTCACACCGGGACACCTCTATTTCGCTGAAGCTTTCTTT. It yields the protein CASSLTPGHLYFAEAFF. Full variable domain (outside the CDR3, taken from reference TRBV28 and TRBJ1-1): DVKVTQSSRYLVKRTGEKVFLECVQDMDHENMFWYRQDPGLGLRLIYFSYDVKMKEKGDIPEGYSVSREKKERFSLILESASTNQTSMYLCASSLTPGHLYFAEAFFGQGTRLTVV.

This clonotype occurred once. One end of the junction is discordant with germline, which a read error may explain. The gene calls are TRBV12-3 or TRBV12-4 and TRBJ2-5; D unclear. This CDR3 region has 12 residues. This CDR3 is CASSFPDETQDF. The DNA of the CDR3 is TGTGCCAGCAGTTTCCCTGACGAGACGCAGGACTTC.

This clonotype was seen ten or more times. CDR3 sequence reads: CSGGEAQQPQHF. DNA of the CDR3: TGCAGCGGGGGGGAGGCTCAGCAGCCCCAGCATTTT. This chain uses TRBV29-1 with TRBJ1-5, with D perhaps TRBD1 (5 bases). V dropped 7 bases and J dropped 7 bases, with 14 bases sitting between them. The CDR3 consists of 12 residues. The V gene's germline CDR1 is SQVTM and CDR2 ANQGSEA.

This clonotype appeared many times. The rearrangement joins TRBV6-1 to TRBJ1-5; 7 nucleotides line up with TRBD1. This CDR3 has 15 residues. The ends lost 7 bases at V and 0 bases at J; junction bases unmatched: 6. Germline CDR1 reads MNHNS; CDR2 reads SASEGT. The CDR3 sequence is CASTPGTVSNQPQHF. For the CDR3, the DNA is TGTGCCAGCACCCCCGGGACAGTTAGCAATCAGCCCCAGCATTTT.

This clonotype was recorded at least ten times. The DNA of the CDR3 is TGCGCCAGCAGTGAGAATCAGGGGATGAACACTGAAGCTTTCTTT. This translates into CASSENQGMNTEAFF. The chain carries TRBV10-1 and TRBJ1-1, with a tentative D call TRBD1 (6 bases). V was trimmed by 2 bases and J by 0 bases, leaving 10 bases between them. This CDR3 is 15 amino acids long. CDR1 and CDR2 from the germline V gene are WNHNN and SYGVQD (reference sequence).

This clonotype was seen at least ten times. V is TRBV7-9 and J is TRBJ2-5; the D call may be TRBD1 or TRBD2 (5 bases each). The CDR3 loop spans 15 amino acids. Germline V CDR1 and CDR2: SEHNR, FQNEAQ (reference sequence). Trimming removed 5 bases at V and 5 bases at J, with 18 bases between. CDR3 amino acids: CASSGRLSREETQYF. The CDR3 DNA reads TGTGCCAGCAGCGGCAGACTAAGCAGGGAGGAGACCCAGTACTTC.

This clonotype was counted ten times or more. V is TRBV4-1 and J is TRBJ1-1, with 7 positions matching TRBD1. Germline V CDR1 and CDR2: MGHRA, YSYEKL. CDR3 length: 16 residues. V shed 4 bases, J shed 2 bases, and the junction held 10 bases outside the gene matches. CDR3 bases: TGCGCCAGCAGCCGGGGACAGCAGATGAGAAACACTGAAGCTTTCTTT. It translates to CASSRGQQMRNTEAFF.

This clonotype was counted at least ten times. The chain combines TRBV19 with TRBJ2-2, with D possibly TRBD1 on 5 matching bases. The V end lost 6 bases, the J end lost 1 base, and 9 bases lay between the germline ends. Germline V gene lookup returns CDR1 LNHDA and CDR2 SQIVND (reference sequence). The CDR3 contains 14 residues. CDR3 in amino acids: CASRDIGNTGELFF. The DNA for the CDR3 is TGTGCCAGTAGGGACATCGGGAACACCGGGGAGCTGTTTTTT. Together with reference TRBV19 and TRBJ2-2, the CDR3 gives the full variable domain: DGGITQSPKYLFRKEGQNVTLSCEQNLNHDAMYWYRQDPGQGLRLIYYSQIVNDFQKGDIAEGYSVSREKKESFPLTVTSAQKNPTAFYLCASRDIGNTGELFFGEGSRLTVL.

This clonotype has a count of ten or more. This sequence joins TRBV20-1 and TRBJ2-7; unclear D gene. The CDR3 is made up of 13 amino acids. Trimming stripped 0 bases from V and 3 bases from J, with 9 bases between. Germline-derived CDR1 and CDR2 are DFQATT and SNEGSKA (reference sequence). CDR3 amino acids: CSARDDPLYEQYF. CDR3 DNA: TGCAGTGCTAGAGATGATCCCCTCTACGAGCAGTACTTC.

This chain connects TRBV27 to TRBJ1-5; D is ambiguous. The germline V gene has CDR1 MNHEY and CDR2 SMNVEV (reference sequence). The length of the CDR3 is 15 residues. Trimming pared 6 bases from V and 5 bases from J, leaving 17 bases between. This CDR3 reads CASRPGPLWDQPQHF. The DNA of the CDR3 is TGTGCCAGCAGGCCGGGCCCCCTCTGGGATCAGCCCCAGCATTTT.